The clone carrying this TCR beta chain has just a few counts. Its target is not known. The sample comes from a study of shared clonotypes between healthy human individuals. Study-wide context: There were three CD4 naive, three CD4 memory, two CD8 naive and one CD8 memory plates per donor. Study-level findings and limits: Inspection by rarefaction showed sorted-subset sequencing to be incomplete despite large depth.

Libraries were prepared by immunoSEQ multiplex PCR; TCRdb keeps only in-frame clonotypes and omits some of them. The sample records 2 million to 2.5 million clones, 85% to 95% being singletons. Germline CDR1 KGHSH, CDR2 LQKENI. V was cut by 6 bases and J by 11 bases, with 22 bases left in between. The CDR3 is 14 amino acids. The clonotype comes from a man aged 18 to 29 in good health. Some clones in this sample may be carry-over from other donors' samples. Sequences were obtained from naive CD4+ T cells from PBMCs. The sample's subset: CD45RA+ positively selected. The chain recombines TRBV18 with TRBJ1-1; maybe TRBD1 (6 bases). This CDR3 is CASSPGELGRFAFF. In DNA form, the CDR3 reads TGTGCCAGCTCTCCAGGGGAACTCGGCAGGTTTGCTTTCTTT.